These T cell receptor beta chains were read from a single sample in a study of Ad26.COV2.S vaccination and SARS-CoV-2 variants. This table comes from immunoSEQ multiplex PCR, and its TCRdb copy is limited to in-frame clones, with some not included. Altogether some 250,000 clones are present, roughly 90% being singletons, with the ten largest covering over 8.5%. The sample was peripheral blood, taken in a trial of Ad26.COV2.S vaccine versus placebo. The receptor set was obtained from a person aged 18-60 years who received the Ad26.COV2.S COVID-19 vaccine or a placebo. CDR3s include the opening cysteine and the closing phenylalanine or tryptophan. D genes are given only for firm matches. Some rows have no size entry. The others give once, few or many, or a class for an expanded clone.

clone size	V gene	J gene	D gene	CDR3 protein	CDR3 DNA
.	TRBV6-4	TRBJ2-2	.	CASSEEEYTGELFF	TGTGCCAGCAGTGAGGAGGAGTACACCGGGGAGCTGTTTTTT
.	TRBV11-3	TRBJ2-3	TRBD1	CASSPGQGVYTDTQYF	TGTGCCAGCAGCCCGGGACAGGGGGTGTACACAGATACGCAGTATTTT
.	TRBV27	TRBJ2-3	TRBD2	CASSLFPGLAGGPSTDTQYF	TGTGCCAGCAGTTTATTCCCAGGACTAGCGGGAGGGCCGAGCACAGATACGCAGTATTTT
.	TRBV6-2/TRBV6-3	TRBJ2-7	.	CASSSTLVGVEQYF	TGTGCCAGCAGTTCCACCCTCGTCGGGGTCGAGCAGTACTTC
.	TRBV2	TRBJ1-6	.	CASSEENNSPLHF	TGTGCCAGCAGTGAAGAGAATAATTCACCCCTCCACTTT
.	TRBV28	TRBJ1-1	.	CASSPPAGGFTEAFF	TGTGCCAGCAGTCCCCCAGCTGGCGGATTCACTGAAGCTTTCTTT
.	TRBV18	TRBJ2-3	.	CASSPLPAAGTDTQYF	TGTGCCAGCTCACCACTACCAGCCGCCGGCACAGATACGCAGTATTTT
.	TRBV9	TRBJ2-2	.	CASSVVGGNTGELFF	TGTGCCAGCAGCGTAGTTGGTGGGAACACCGGGGAGCTGTTTTTT
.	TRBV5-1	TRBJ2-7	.	CASSFAMSYEQYF	TGCGCCAGCAGCTTCGCCATGAGCTACGAGCAGTACTTC
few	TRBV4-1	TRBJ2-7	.	CASSQPGDSSYEQYF	TGCGCCAGCAGCCAACCGGGGGACTCCTCCTACGAGCAGTACTTC
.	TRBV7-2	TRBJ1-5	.	CASSSQENQPQHF	TGTGCCAGCAGCTCACAGGAGAATCAGCCCCAGCATTTT
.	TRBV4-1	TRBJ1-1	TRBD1	CASSQGQGGMKTEAFF	TGCGCCAGCAGCCAAGGGCAGGGGGGGATGAAGACTGAAGCTTTCTTT
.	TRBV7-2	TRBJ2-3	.	CASSLGVGQSTDTQYF	TGTGCCAGCAGCTTAGGGGTAGGTCAGAGCACAGATACGCAGTATTTT
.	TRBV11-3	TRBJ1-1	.	CASSRQTNTEAFF	TGTGCCAGCAGCCGACAGACGAACACTGAAGCTTTCTTT
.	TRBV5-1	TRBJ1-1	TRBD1	CASSEGGATEAFF	TGCGCCAGCAGCGAAGGGGGCGCGACTGAAGCTTTCTTT
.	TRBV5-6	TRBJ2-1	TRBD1	CASSLYGQGRIEQFF	TGTGCCAGCAGCCTATACGGACAGGGGCGGATTGAGCAGTTCTTC
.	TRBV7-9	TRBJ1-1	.	CASSPGQYRDTEAFF	TGTGCCAGCAGCCCTGGACAGTATAGGGACACTGAAGCTTTCTTT
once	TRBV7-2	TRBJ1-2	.	CASSPPGRIDGYTF	TGTGCCAGCAGCCCACCGGGGCGTATAGATGGCTACACCTTC
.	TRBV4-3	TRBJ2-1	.	CASSQVGLRDPYNEQFF	TGCGCCAGCAGCCAAGTCGGACTCCGGGACCCTTACAATGAGCAGTTCTTC
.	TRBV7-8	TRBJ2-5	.	CASVSPTLMETQYF	TGTGCCAGCGTCTCCCCCACCCTGATGGAGACCCAGTACTTC
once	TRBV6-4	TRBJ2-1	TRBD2	CASSDSVGLAGPSSYNEQFF	TGTGCCAGCAGTGACTCGGTCGGACTAGCGGGGCCGAGCTCCTACAATGAGCAGTTCTTC
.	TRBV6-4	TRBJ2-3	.	CASSVSASTDTQYF	TGTGCCAGCAGTGTATCGGCTAGCACAGATACGCAGTATTTT
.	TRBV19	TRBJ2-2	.	CASSTATGELFF	TGTGCCAGTAGTACGGCCACCGGGGAGCTGTTTTTT
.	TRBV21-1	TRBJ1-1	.	CASSKSQTKVFIEAFF	TGTGCCAGCAGCAAATCTCAGACAAAAGTCTTCATTGAAGCTTTCTTT
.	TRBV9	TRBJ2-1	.	CASSVESSGYNEQFF	TGTGCCAGCAGCGTAGAATCGTCGGGCTACAATGAGCAGTTCTTC
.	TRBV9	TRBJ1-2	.	CASNPSGQPAYGYTF	TGTGCCAGCAACCCCTCCGGGCAGCCGGCTTATGGCTACACCTTC
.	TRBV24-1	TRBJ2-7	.	CATSDPQAGAYEQYF	TGTGCCACCAGTGATCCCCAGGCCGGGGCCTACGAGCAGTACTTC
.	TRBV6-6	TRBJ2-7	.	CASSPGEKQYF	TGTGCCAGCAGTCCCGGCGAGAAGCAGTACTTC
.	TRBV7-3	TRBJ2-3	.	CASSLGTIIDTQYF	TGTGCCAGCAGCTTAGGTACTATAATAGATACGCAGTATTTT
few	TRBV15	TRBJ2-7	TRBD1	CATSRDRVGDEQYF	TGTGCCACCAGCCGAGACAGGGTTGGGGACGAGCAGTACTTC
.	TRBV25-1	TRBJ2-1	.	CASSEPQPYNEQFF	TGTGCCAGCAGTGAACCCCAGCCCTACAATGAGCAGTTCTTC
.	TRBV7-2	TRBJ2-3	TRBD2	CASSRLTSGGHTQYF	TGTGCCAGCAGCAGACTGACTAGCGGGGGGCATACGCAGTATTTT
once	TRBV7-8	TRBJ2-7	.	CASSYTGSHEQYF	TGTGCCAGCAGCTACACCGGGAGCCACGAGCAGTACTTC
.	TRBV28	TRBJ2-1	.	CASIGGRTHYNEQFF	TGTGCCAGCATCGGTGGGAGGACCCACTACAATGAGCAGTTCTTC
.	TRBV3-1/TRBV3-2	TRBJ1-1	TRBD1	CASSLGTAREAFF	TGTGCCAGCAGCCTCGGGACAGCTCGGGAAGCTTTCTTT
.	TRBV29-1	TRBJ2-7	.	CSVEVGPYEQYF	TGCAGCGTTGAAGTAGGGCCCTACGAGCAGTACTTC
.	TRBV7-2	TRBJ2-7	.	CASSLGGAVYEQYF	TGTGCCAGCAGCTTAGGGGGCGCGGTCTACGAGCAGTACTTC
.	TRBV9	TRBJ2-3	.	CASSGRQASTDTQYF	TGTGCCAGCAGCGGCCGACAGGCTAGCACAGATACGCAGTATTTT
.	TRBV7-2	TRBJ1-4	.	CASSNRAPSANEKLFF	TGTGCCAGCAGCAACCGGGCCCCCTCGGCTAATGAAAAACTGTTTTTT
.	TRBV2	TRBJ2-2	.	CASSDVGSEAGELFF	TGTGCCAGCAGTGATGTGGGGAGTGAGGCCGGGGAGCTGTTTTTT
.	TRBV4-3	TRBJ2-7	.	CASSQEWQGYEQYF	TGCGCCAGCAGCCAAGAATGGCAGGGGTACGAGCAGTACTTC
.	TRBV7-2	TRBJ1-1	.	CASKSGGITEAFF	TGTGCCAGCAAAAGTGGGGGTATCACTGAAGCTTTCTTT
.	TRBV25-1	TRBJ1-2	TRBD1	CASRDQGTGYGYTF	TGTGCCAGCAGAGATCAGGGGACAGGCTATGGCTACACCTTC
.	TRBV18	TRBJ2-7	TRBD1	CASSPRDRGGYEQYF	TGTGCCAGCTCACCCCGGGACAGGGGGGGGTACGAGCAGTACTTC
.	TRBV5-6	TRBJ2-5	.	CASSLAGQGHAETQYF	TGTGCCAGCAGCTTGGCCGGGCAGGGTCATGCAGAGACCCAGTACTTC
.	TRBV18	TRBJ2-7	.	CASSPPRGSYEQYF	TGTGCCAGCTCACCACCGAGAGGTTCCTACGAGCAGTACTTC
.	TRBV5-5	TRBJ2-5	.	CASSLWVRVETQYF	TGTGCCAGCAGCTTGTGGGTCAGGGTTGAGACCCAGTACTTC
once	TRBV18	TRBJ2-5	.	CASSQTLQGSQETQYF	TGTGCCAGCTCACAAACCTTACAGGGTTCCCAAGAGACCCAGTACTTC
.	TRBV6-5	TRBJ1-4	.	CASTRDGLTNEKLFF	TGTGCCAGCACCAGGGACGGACTAACTAATGAAAAACTGTTTTTT
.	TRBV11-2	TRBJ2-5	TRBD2	CASSLAGGQETQYF	TGTGCCAGCAGCTTAGCGGGGGGGCAGGAGACCCAGTACTTC
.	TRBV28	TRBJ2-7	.	CASSGERTKAYEQYF	TGTGCCAGCAGTGGGGAGAGGACGAAGGCCTACGAGCAGTACTTC
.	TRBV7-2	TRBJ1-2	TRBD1	CASRPGQGGAFGYGYTF	TGTGCCAGCAGACCGGGACAGGGGGGTGCCTTCGGCTATGGCTACACCTTC
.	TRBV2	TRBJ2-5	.	CASSRQNRQETQYF	TGTGCCAGCAGTCGACAGAATAGGCAAGAGACCCAGTACTTC
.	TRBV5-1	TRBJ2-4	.	CASSLEPENIQYF	TGCGCCAGCAGCTTGGAGCCAGAAAACATTCAGTACTTC
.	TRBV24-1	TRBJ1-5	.	CATSALGDNQPQHF	TGTGCCACCAGTGCGCTCGGGGACAATCAGCCCCAGCATTTT
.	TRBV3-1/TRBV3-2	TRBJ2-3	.	CASSPGAGGTDTQYF	TGTGCCAGCAGCCCAGGGGCAGGAGGCACAGATACGCAGTATTTT
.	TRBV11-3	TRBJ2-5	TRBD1	CASSLLTGGLETQYF	TGTGCCAGCAGCTTATTGACAGGGGGCCTAGAGACCCAGTACTTC
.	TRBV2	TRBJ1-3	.	CASRTDTGFSGNTIYF	TGTGCCAGCAGGACCGACACAGGGTTCTCTGGAAACACCATATATTTT
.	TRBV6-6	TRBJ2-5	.	CASSPDGQKRTQYF	TGTGCCAGCAGTCCGGACGGACAGAAGAGAACCCAGTACTTC
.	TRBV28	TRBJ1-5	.	CASTDPQGRQPQHF	TGTGCCAGCACCGACCCACAGGGAAGACAGCCCCAGCATTTT